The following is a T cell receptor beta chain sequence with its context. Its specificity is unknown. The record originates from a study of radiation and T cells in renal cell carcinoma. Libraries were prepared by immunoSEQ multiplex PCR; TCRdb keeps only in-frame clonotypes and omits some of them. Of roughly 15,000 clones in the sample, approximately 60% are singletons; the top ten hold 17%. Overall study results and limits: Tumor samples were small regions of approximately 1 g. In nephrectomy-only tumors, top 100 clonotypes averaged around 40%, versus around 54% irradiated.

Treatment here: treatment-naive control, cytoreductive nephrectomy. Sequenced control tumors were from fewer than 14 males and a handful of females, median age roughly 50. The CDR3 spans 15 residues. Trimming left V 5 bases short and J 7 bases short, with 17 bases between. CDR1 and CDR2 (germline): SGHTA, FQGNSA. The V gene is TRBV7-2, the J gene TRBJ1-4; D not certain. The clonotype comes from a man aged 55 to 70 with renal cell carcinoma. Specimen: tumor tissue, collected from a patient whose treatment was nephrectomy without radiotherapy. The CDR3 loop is CASSPAGSGREKLFF. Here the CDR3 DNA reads TGTGCCAGCAGCCCCGCAGGCTCCGGGCGTGAAAAACTGTTTTTT.